What follows is one T cell receptor beta chain and its context. The data originate from a study of blood T cell repertoires in COVID-19. This CDR3 region has 15 residues. Trimming cost V 1 base and J 4 bases, with 12 bases left between them. CDR1 is SGHRS and CDR2 is YFSETQ in the germline V gene. Profiling relied on immunoSEQ multiplex PCR, and the TCRdb table lists in-frame clones only, not all of them. The table lists 490,000 or so clones, 88% of them singletons, with less than 2% in the top ten. Each participant's cohort was designated according to participant-reported clinical history. This TCR came from a middle-aged woman who had recovered from COVID-19. V is TRBV5-1 and J is TRBJ2-1; no clear D. Sequenced material: PBMCs or T cells enriched from blood (not recorded which). The CDR3 reads CASSLRLQKYNEQFF. The CDR3 DNA reads as TGCGCCAGCAGCTTGCGACTCCAAAAATACAATGAGCAGTTCTTC.